This TCR beta chain was documented in a study of cytomegalovirus exposure and HLA in healthy donors. Study observations and caveats: In vitro data verified a few CMV-associated chains as specific for CMV antigens.

Every donor was a healthy person donating bone marrow. A multiplex PCR was run with 60 Vbeta primers and 13 Jbeta primers. Repertoires were generated with immunoSEQ multiplex PCR, while TCRdb's copy carries only in-frame clones and drops some. The sample holds some 110,000 clones, around three quarters seen once. Points on this clone: Its antigen is unknown.

The source is a man younger than 45 in good health and CMV-seropositive. The sequenced sample was PBMCs.

This chain's CDR3 is CASSLGQGDYGYTF. CDR3 sequence (DNA): TGTGCCAGCAGCCTGGGACAGGGGGACTATGGCTACACCTTC. The rearrangement joins TRBV6-6 to TRBJ1-2, with TRBD1 matching 11 bases. CDR3 length: 14 amino acids. The ends lost 6 bases at V and 3 bases at J; junction bases unmatched: 3. CDR1 is MNHNY and CDR2 is SVGAGI in the germline V gene (reference sequence).